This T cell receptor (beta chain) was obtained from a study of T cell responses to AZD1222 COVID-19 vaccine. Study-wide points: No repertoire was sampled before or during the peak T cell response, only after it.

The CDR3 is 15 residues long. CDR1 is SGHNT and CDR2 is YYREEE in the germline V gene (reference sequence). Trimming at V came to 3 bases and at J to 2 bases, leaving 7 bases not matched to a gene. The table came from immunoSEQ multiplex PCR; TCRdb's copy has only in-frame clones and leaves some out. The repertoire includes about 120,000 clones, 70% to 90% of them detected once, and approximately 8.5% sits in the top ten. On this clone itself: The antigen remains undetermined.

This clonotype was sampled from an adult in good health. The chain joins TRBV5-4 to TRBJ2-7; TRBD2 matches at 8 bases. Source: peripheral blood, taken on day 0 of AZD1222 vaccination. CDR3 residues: CASSSQAGVTYEQYF. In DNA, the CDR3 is TGTGCCAGCAGCTCCCAAGCGGGGGTAACCTACGAGCAGTACTTC.